Shown below are 19 T cell receptor beta chains from a single sample sequenced in a study of blood T cell repertoires in COVID-19. The assay was immunoSEQ multiplex PCR, and TCRdb's table has in-frame clones only and misses some. The table lists about 25,000 clones, 65% to 90% of them singletons, with roughly a quarter in the top ten. The specimen was peripheral blood. The receptor set was obtained from a human donor in a cohort sampled during active COVID-19.

This chain uses TRBV6-5 with TRBJ1-1; D unclear. CDR1 is MNHEY and CDR2 is SVGAGI in the germline V gene. Trimming pared 2 bases from V and 2 bases from J, leaving 6 bases between. There are 13 residues in the CDR3. The CDR3 loop is CASSYPGNTEAFF. CDR3 nucleotide sequence: TGTGCCAGCAGTTACCCGGGTAACACTGAAGCTTTCTTT.

The chain is built from TRBV4-1 and TRBJ2-5, with TRBD2 identical over 12 bases. The junction had 2 bases not matched to a gene; V was cut back by 1 base and J by 2 bases. The CDR3 consists of 16 residues. The germline CDR1 and CDR2 sequences are MGHRA and YSYEKL. CDR3 DNA: TGCGCCAGCAGCCAAGTTCTAGCGGGAGGGCAAGAGACCCAGTACTTC. Translation: CASSQVLAGGQETQYF.

This sequence joins TRBV7-6 and TRBJ2-3; 8 bases agree with TRBD1. V lost 0 bases to trimming and J lost 2 bases; unmatched junction nucleotides: 4. This CDR3 is built from 16 residues. From germline, CDR1 is SGHVS and CDR2 FNYEAQ. In DNA form, the CDR3 reads TGTGCCAGCAGCTTAGCAAGGACAGGGCCCACAGATACGCAGTATTTT. Its translation: CASSLARTGPTDTQYF.

The rearrangement joins TRBV30 to TRBJ2-1; maybe TRBD1 (5 bases). Germline loops: CDR1 GTSNPN, CDR2 SVGIG (reference sequence). The CDR3 is 15 amino acids. V lost 2 bases and J lost 0, with 11 bases in between. CDR3 sequence (DNA): TGTGCCTGGAGTTTAGGGGTCGACTCCTACAATGAGCAGTTCTTC. It is translated as CAWSLGVDSYNEQFF.

This chain connects TRBV5-4 to TRBJ2-3; TRBD2 agrees at 11 bases. CDR1 and CDR2 (germline): SGHNT, YYREEE (reference sequence). This CDR3 comprises 17 residues. The J segment lost 0 bases and the V segment lost 4 bases, leaving 7 bases of the junction unmatched. The CDR3 nucleotides are TGTGCCAGCAGCGGCGCCGGGACTAGCGGTAGCACAGATACGCAGTATTTT. Translated: CASSGAGTSGSTDTQYF.

The V and J genes are TRBV5-6 and TRBJ2-1, with D hard to call. Trimming cost V 0 bases and J 0 bases, with 7 bases left between them. Germline-derived CDR1 and CDR2 are SGHDT and YYEEEE. This CDR3 has 15 residues. CDR3 amino acids: CASSLGPSSYNEQFF. The CDR3 DNA follows: TGTGCCAGCAGCTTGGGTCCCAGCTCCTACAATGAGCAGTTCTTC.

V usage is TRBV29-1 and J usage is TRBJ2-7; no definite D call. Trimming stripped 2 bases from V and 1 base from J, with 9 bases between. Germline CDR1 is SQVTM and CDR2 is ANQGSEA. The CDR3 length is 13 residues. CDR3 loop: CSVERGQSYEQYF. In DNA, the CDR3 is TGCAGCGTTGAACGTGGTCAGTCCTACGAGCAGTACTTC.

The V and J genes are TRBV6-5 and TRBJ2-7, with a weak D call TRBD1 (6 bases). Between the trimmed V and J ends, which lost 0 bases and 3 bases, there was a span of 12 bases. The CDR3 contains 15 residues. Germline V gene lookup returns CDR1 MNHEY and CDR2 SVGAGI. CDR3 sequence (DNA): TGTGCCAGCAGTTACTCTCCCGGACAGCGCTACGAGCAGTACTTC. Its protein is CASSYSPGQRYEQYF.

The chain joins TRBV6-4 to TRBJ2-7, with 9 nucleotides matching TRBD1. The germline CDR1 and CDR2 sequences are MRHNA and SNTAGT. The CDR3 sequence is 13 residues long. The V segment lost 6 bases and the J segment 4 bases; nucleotides outside the gene matches: 4. CDR3 in amino acids: CASSRDRVYEQYF. In DNA, the CDR3 is TGTGCCAGCAGCAGGGACAGGGTATACGAGCAGTACTTC.

J is TRBJ2-2 and V is TRBV2; D is possibly TRBD1 (6 bases). This CDR3 is 14 amino acids long. With 6 bases removed from V and 7 bases from J, the gap between germline ends came to 15 bases. The V gene's germline CDR1 is SNHLY and CDR2 FYNNEI. Written as DNA, the CDR3 is TGTGCCAGCAGAGGGACCAAAGGGGGCGGGGAGCTGTTTTTT. Translation: CASRGTKGGGELFF.

The V call is TRBV12-3 or TRBV12-4, the J call TRBJ1-1; 7 bases agree with TRBD1. Trimming removed 7 bases from V and 11 bases from J; junction bases left unmatched: 10. The CDR3 runs 12 residues. CDR3 region: CASNPKGQKAFF. CDR3 DNA: TGTGCCAGCAACCCAAAGGGACAGAAGGCTTTCTTT.

The V call is TRBV6-5, the J call TRBJ1-2, with 8 bases aligning to TRBD1. Germline CDR1 MNHEY, CDR2 SVGAGI. The CDR3 runs to 14 residues. Losses at the gene ends were 0 bases for V and 4 bases for J; bases not matched to a gene: 1. The CDR3 DNA sequence: TGTGCCAGCAGTTACTCAACAGGGGGCTATGGCTACACCTTC. Protein product: CASSYSTGGYGYTF.

The V and J genes are TRBV5-1 and TRBJ1-1; 8 nucleotides align to TRBD1. The V segment lost 3 bases and the J segment 1 base; nucleotides outside the gene matches: 2. The length of the CDR3 is 14 residues. Per germline, CDR1 SGHRS and CDR2 YFSETQ. CDR3 loop: CASSWTGQNTEAFF. The CDR3 DNA follows: TGCGCCAGCAGCTGGACAGGGCAGAACACTGAAGCTTTCTTT.

The CDR3 nucleotides are TGCGCCAGCAGCTTGGCCAAGGTGGGGGCCAGAGACTACAATGAGCAGTTCTTC. Its translation: CASSLAKVGARDYNEQFF. J is TRBJ2-1 and V is TRBV5-1; tentative D call: TRBD1 (6 bases). V lost 0 bases and J lost 3, with 19 bases in between. The CDR3 runs to 18 residues. Germline V gene lookup returns CDR1 SGHRS and CDR2 YFSETQ.

This clone appeared once. The rearrangement links TRBV18 to TRBJ2-7; D perhaps matches TRBD2 (6 bases). The germline V gene has CDR1 KGHSH and CDR2 LQKENI. Trimming removed 1 base at V and 2 bases at J, with 9 bases between. The CDR3 loop spans 14 amino acids. This CDR3 is CASSPLAATYEQYF. The CDR3 DNA reads as TGTGCCAGCTCACCACTAGCGGCGACCTACGAGCAGTACTTC.

The rearrangement links TRBV15 to TRBJ2-3, with TRBD1 identical over 9 bases. Germline V gene data show CDR1 as LNHNV and CDR2 as YYDKDF (reference sequence). V shed 0 bases and J 2 bases; nucleotides not matched to a gene: 3. The CDR3 length is 16 residues. DNA for the CDR3: TGTGCCACCAGCAGAGAGCGGGACAGGGTCACAGATACGCAGTATTTT. Its translation is CATSRERDRVTDTQYF.

This sequence joins TRBV28 and TRBJ1-3, with TRBD1 as a possible D gene (6 bases). Trimming shortened V by 5 bases and J by 0 bases, and 14 bases separated the two germline ends. This CDR3 contains 16 residues. Germline lookup yields CDR1 MDHEN and CDR2 SYDVKM. CDR3 coding DNA: TGTGCCAGCAGTCTAAGACAGGCCGGCTCTGGAAACACCATATATTTT. Protein product: CASSLRQAGSGNTIYF.

The V call is TRBV6-2 or TRBV6-3, the J call TRBJ2-3; possible D gene TRBD2, 6 bases. Per germline, CDR1 MNHEY and CDR2 SVGEGT. The length of the CDR3 is 16 residues. Trimming removed 6 bases from V and 1 base from J, with 17 bases in between. The CDR3: CASSQIGGLGTDTQYF. The CDR3 region has the DNA TGTGCCAGCAGCCAAATCGGGGGTTTGGGCACAGATACGCAGTATTTT.

This clone was found a few times. The V and J genes are TRBV13 and TRBJ1-1; 7 bases are shared with TRBD1. V lost 4 bases to trimming and J lost 3 bases; unmatched junction nucleotides: 11. The germline V gene has CDR1 PRHDT and CDR2 FYEKMQ (reference sequence). This CDR3 is built from 16 residues. CDR3 in amino acids: CASSSRQGRADTEAFF. The CDR3 DNA follows: TGTGCCAGCAGCTCCCGACAGGGACGAGCGGACACTGAAGCTTTCTTT.